The sequence of this T cell receptor beta chain was determined in a study of OX40 agonist ivuxolimab in advanced cancers. Study-level background: The patients' treatment was ivuxolimab, an agonistic anti-OX40 (CD134) antibody. Patients receiving dose escalation had hepatocellular carcinoma, melanoma, renal cell or head and neck cancer.

Broader study findings: Clonal expansion was among the lowest in partial responders at 0.1-3.0 mg/kg, especially CD8+.

The table came from immunoSEQ multiplex PCR; TCRdb's copy has only in-frame clones and leaves some out. The sample yields some 42,000 clones, 80% to 90% seen once. With respect to this clone: Its cognate antigen is unknown.

V lost 5 bases and J lost 8; bases outside the gene matches: 17. Germline V gives CDR1 SGHAT, CDR2 FQNNGV. This CDR3 comprises 17 residues. The receptor was derived from an adult with an advanced solid tumor such as melanoma, head and neck, liver or kidney cancer. The sequencing here drew on CD4+ or CD8+ T cells sorted from blood, taken in a trial of the OX40 agonist ivuxolimab. The J gene is TRBJ2-1, the V gene TRBV11-2, with TRBD1 matching 8 bases. The CDR3: CASSLPAGTGTRDEQFF. The CDR3, as DNA: TGTGCCAGCAGCCTACCAGCCGGGACAGGTACGAGGGATGAGCAGTTCTTC. Full variable domain (remainder filled in from reference TRBV11-2 and TRBJ2-1): EAGVAQSPRYKIIEKRQSVAFWCNPISGHATLYWYQQILGQGPKLLIQFQNNGVVDDSQLPKDRFSAERLKGVDSTLKIQPAKLEDSAVYLCASSLPAGTGTRDEQFFGPGTRLTVL.